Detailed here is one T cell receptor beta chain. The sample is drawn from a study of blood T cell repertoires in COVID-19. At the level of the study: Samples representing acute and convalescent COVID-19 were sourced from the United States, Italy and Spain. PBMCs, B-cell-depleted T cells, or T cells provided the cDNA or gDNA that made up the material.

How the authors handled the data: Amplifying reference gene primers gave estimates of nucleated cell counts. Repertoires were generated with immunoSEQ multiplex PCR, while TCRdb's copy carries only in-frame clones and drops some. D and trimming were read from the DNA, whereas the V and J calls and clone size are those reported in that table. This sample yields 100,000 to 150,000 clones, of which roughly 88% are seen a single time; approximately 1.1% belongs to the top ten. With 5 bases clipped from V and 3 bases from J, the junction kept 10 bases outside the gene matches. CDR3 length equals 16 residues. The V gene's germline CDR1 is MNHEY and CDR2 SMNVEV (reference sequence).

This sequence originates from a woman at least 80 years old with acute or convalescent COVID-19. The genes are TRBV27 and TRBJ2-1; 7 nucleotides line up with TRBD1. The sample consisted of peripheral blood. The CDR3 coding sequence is TGTGCCAGCAGTACCCACGGGACAGTTGTCTACAATGAGCAGTTCTTC. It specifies CASSTHGTVVYNEQFF.